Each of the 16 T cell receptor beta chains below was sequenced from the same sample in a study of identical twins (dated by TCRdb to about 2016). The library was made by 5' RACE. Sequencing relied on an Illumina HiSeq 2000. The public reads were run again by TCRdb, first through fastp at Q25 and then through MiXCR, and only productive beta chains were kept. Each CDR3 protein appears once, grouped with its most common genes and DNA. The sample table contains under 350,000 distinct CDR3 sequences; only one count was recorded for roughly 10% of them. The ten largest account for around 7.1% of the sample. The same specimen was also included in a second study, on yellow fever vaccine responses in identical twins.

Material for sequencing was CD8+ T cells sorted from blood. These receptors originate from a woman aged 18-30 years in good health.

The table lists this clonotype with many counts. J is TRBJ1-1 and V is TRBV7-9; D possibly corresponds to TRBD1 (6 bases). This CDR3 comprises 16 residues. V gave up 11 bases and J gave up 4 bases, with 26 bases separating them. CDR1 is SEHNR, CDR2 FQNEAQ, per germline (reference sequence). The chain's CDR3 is CASTHPRGGGSTEAFF. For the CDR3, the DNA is TGTGCCTCTACACATCCCAGAGGGGGTGGGAGCACTGAAGCTTTCTTT.

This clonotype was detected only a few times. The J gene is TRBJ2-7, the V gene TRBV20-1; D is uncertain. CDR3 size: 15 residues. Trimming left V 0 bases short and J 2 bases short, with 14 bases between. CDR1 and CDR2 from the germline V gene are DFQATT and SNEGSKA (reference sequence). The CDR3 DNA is TGCAGTGCTAGAGATGCGGTTCCAGTACCCTACGAGCAGTACTTC. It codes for CSARDAVPVPYEQYF.

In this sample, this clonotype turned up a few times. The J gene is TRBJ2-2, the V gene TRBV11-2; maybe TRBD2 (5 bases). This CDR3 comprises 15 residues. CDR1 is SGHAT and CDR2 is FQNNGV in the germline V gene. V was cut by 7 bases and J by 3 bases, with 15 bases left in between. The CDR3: CASTPPDFHTGELFF. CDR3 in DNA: TGTGCCAGCACCCCACCGGACTTTCACACCGGGGAGCTGTTTTTT.

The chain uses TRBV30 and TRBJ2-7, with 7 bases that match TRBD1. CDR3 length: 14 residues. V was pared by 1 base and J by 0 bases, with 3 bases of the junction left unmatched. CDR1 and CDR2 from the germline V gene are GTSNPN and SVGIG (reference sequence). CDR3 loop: CAWSEGASSYEQYF. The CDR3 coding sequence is TGTGCCTGGAGTGAGGGGGCATCCTCCTACGAGCAGTACTTC.

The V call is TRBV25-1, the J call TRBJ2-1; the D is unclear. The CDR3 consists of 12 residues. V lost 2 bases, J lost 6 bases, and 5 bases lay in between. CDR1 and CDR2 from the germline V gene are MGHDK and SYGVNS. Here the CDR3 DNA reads TGTGCCAGCAGTGAAGGGCTCAATGAGCAGTTCTTC. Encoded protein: CASSEGLNEQFF.

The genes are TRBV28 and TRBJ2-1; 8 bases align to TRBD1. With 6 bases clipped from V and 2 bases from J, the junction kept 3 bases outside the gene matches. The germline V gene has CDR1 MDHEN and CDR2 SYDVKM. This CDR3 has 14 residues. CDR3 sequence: CASRDRAAYNEQFF. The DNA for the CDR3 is TGTGCCAGCAGGGACAGGGCAGCCTACAATGAGCAGTTCTTC.

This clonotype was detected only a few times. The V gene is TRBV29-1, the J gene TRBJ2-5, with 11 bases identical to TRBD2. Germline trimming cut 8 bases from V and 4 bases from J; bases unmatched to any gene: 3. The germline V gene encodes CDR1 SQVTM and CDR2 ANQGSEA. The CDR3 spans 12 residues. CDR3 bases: TGCAGCCTTAGCGGGAGGGGAGAGACCCAGTACTTC. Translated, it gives CSLSGRGETQYF.

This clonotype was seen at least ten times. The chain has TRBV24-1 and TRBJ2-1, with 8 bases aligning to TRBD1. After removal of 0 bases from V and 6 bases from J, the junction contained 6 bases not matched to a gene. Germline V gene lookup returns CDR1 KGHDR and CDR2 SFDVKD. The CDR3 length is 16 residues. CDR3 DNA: TGTGCCACCAGTGATTTGTCAGGGGGCGCTTCCAATGAGCAGTTCTTC. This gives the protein CATSDLSGGASNEQFF.

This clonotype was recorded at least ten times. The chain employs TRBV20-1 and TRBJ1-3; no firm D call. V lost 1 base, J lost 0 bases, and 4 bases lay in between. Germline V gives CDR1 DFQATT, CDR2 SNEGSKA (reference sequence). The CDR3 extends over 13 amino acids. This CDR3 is CSARVGSGNTIYF. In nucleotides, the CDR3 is TGCAGTGCTAGAGTGGGCTCTGGAAACACCATATATTTT.

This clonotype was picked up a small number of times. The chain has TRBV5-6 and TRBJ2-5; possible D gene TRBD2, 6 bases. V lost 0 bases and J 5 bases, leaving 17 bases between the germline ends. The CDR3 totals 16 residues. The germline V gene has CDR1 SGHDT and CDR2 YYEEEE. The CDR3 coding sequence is TGTGCCAGCAGCTTGGCCAATCGTGTCGGAGGGGAGACCCAGTACTTC. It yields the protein CASSLANRVGGETQYF.

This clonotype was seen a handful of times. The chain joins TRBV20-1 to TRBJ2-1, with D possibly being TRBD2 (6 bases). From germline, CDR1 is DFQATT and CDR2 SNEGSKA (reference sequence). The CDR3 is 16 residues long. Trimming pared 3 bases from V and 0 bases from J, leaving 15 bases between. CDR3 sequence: CSARGSSGGSYNEQFF. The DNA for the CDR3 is TGCAGTGCTAGGGGGTCATCCGGGGGCTCCTACAATGAGCAGTTCTTC.

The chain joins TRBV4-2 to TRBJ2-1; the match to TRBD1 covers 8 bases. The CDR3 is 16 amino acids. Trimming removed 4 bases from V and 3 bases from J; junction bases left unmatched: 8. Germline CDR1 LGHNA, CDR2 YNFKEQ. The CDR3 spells CASSLKLQGVYNEQFF. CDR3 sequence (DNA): TGTGCCAGCAGCCTTAAGCTACAGGGGGTCTACAATGAGCAGTTCTTC.

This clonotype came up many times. The CDR3 DNA follows: TGTGCCAGCAGCCAAGATCCACGCTCTGGGGCCAACGTCCTGACTTTC. Its translation: CASSQDPRSGANVLTF. V usage is TRBV4-2 and J usage is TRBJ2-6; D gene unclear. The V and J ends lost 0 bases and 0 bases respectively, with 6 bases between them. Germline V CDR1 and CDR2: LGHNA, YNFKEQ. The length of the CDR3 is 16 residues.

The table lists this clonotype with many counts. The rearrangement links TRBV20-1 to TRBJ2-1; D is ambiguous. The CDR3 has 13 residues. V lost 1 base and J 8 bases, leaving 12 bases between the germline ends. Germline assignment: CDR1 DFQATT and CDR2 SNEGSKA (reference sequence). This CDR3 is CSARVPDIYEQFF. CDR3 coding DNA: TGCAGTGCTAGAGTCCCGGATATCTATGAGCAGTTCTTC.

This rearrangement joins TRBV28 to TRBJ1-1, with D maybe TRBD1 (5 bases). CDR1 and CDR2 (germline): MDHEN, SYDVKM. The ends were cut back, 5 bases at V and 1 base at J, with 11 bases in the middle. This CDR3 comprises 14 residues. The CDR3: CASSQGHRNTEAFF. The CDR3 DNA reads TGTGCCAGCAGTCAAGGACACAGGAACACTGAAGCTTTCTTT.

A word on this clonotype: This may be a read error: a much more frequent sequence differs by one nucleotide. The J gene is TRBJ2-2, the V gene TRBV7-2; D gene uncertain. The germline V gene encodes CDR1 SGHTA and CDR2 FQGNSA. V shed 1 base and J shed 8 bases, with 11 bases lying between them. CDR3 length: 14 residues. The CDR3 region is CTSSLVGPGGELFF. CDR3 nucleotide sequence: TGTACCAGCAGCTTAGTAGGTCCAGGAGGGGAGCTGTTTTTT.